This TCR beta chain appears in the sequencing data of a study of T cell responses to AZD1222 COVID-19 vaccine. Study-wide points: Clonal diversity was possibly underestimated; the donors were predominantly white British and more often female. Spike-specific TCR depth and breadth grew after two AZD1222 doses. Per reports, nearly half of all spike-specific TCRs target regions that are unmutated in variants.

This clone was counted a single time. Its specificity is not known. This CDR3 comprises 15 residues. V gave up 6 bases and J gave up 0 bases, with 11 bases separating them. Germline-derived CDR1 and CDR2 are MNHEY and SMNVEV (reference sequence). Only in-frame clones appear in the TCRdb table, and some are missing; sequencing was by immunoSEQ multiplex PCR. The top ten clones hold around 0.99% of a sample with over 100,000 clones, about nine tenths of them seen once. This TCR derives from an adult who received the AZD1222 COVID-19 vaccine. V usage is TRBV27 and J usage is TRBJ1-4; D call uncertain. This sample comprised peripheral blood, obtained 28 days after the second AZD1222 dose. The CDR3 sequence: CASRGRNATNEKLFF. CDR3 bases: TGTGCCAGCAGGGGGAGGAACGCAACTAATGAAAAACTGTTTTTT.